This T cell receptor beta chain originates from a study of T cells in women clearing cervical HPV infection. On this clone itself: The sequenced fragment ends 3 residues before the CDR3 boundary, so the rest is inferred from the germline J gene.

V lost 0 bases, J lost 5 bases, and 5 bases lay in between. The CDR3 covers 13 residues. Germline V gene data show CDR1 as GTSNPN and CDR2 as SVGIG (reference sequence). Sequencing used immunoSEQ multiplex PCR; TCRdb keeps in-frame clones, though not all of them. This specimen shows tens of thousands of clones; the ten leading clones hold less than 15%. The clonotype comes from a woman aged 18-69 years with a cervical HPV16 infection that either progressed to CIN3+ or cleared (not recorded which). J is TRBJ1-6 and V is TRBV30; D ambiguous. The specimen sequenced was blood buffy coat. Partial CDR3 DNA: TGTGCCTGGAGTGTACAGAATAATTCACCC. Translating gives CAWSVQNNSP. The full CDR3 protein reads CAWSVQNNSPLHF.